The 21 T cell receptor beta chains in this list originate from one sample, sequenced in a study of T cells in Graves' hyperthyroidism and ophthalmopathy. Using RNA transcripts as the source, TCR beta CDR3 regions were amplified. HTBI primers were employed in a first-round RT-PCR of the TCR CDR3. TCRdb redid the calling of the multiplex PCR reads with MiXCR, one entry per CDR3 protein. The sample consists of 500,000 to 650,000 distinct CDR3 sequences, approximately 15% of them appearing once. The material sequenced was blood. These receptors came from a woman in her thirties or forties with Graves' hyperthyroidism.

The chain carries TRBV19 and TRBJ2-2, with 9 positions matching TRBD2. V shed 3 bases and J 5 bases; nucleotides not matched to a gene: 10. Germline CDR1 reads LNHDA; CDR2 reads SQIVND (reference sequence). The CDR3 length is 17 residues. The CDR3 nucleotides read TGTGCCAGTAGTATCAACCGCAGCGGGAGGAGGACCGGGGAGCTGTTTTTT. It encodes CASSINRSGRRTGELFF.

This clonotype showed up just a few times. This chain connects TRBV29-1 to TRBJ1-1; D is undetermined. The CDR3 has 10 residues. Trimming removed 7 bases at V and 2 bases at J, with 5 bases between. Germline V gene lookup returns CDR1 SQVTM and CDR2 ANQGSEA. The CDR3: CSGGNTEAFF. In nucleotides, the CDR3 is TGCAGCGGGGGAAACACTGAAGCTTTCTTT.

This clonotype was detected many times. The chain links TRBV30 to TRBJ2-7; TRBD2 matches 7 bases. Per germline, CDR1 GTSNPN and CDR2 SVGIG (reference sequence). CDR3 size: 13 residues. After removal of 4 bases from V and 6 bases from J, the junction contained 9 bases not matched to a gene. The CDR3 region is CAWTFGGSVEQYF. CDR3 DNA sequence: TGTGCCTGGACGTTCGGCGGGAGCGTCGAGCAGTACTTC.

This chain joins TRBV20-1 and TRBJ2-2; D call uncertain. V lost 2 bases to trimming and J lost 6 bases, with 7 bases between them. The CDR3 runs 12 residues. Germline lookup yields CDR1 DFQATT and CDR2 SNEGSKA (reference sequence). In nucleotides, the CDR3 is TGCAGTGCTAGAATCTACCCCGGGGAGCTGTTTTTT. Translating it yields CSARIYPGELFF.

This clonotype was counted at least ten times. The J gene is TRBJ2-1, the V gene TRBV28, with D unclear. The V gene lost 5 bases and the J gene lost 9 bases, with 14 bases spanning the gap. Germline CDR1 is MDHEN and CDR2 is SYDVKM. The CDR3 consists of 13 residues. CDR3 region: CASSTRLGAEQFF. CDR3 DNA: TGTGCCAGCAGTACTCGTCTCGGCGCTGAGCAGTTCTTC.

This clonotype was detected a few times. The chain couples TRBV9 to TRBJ1-2; the match to TRBD1 covers 9 bases. J was trimmed by 2 bases and V by 2 bases; bases with no gene match: 7. The CDR3 has 16 residues. Germline V CDR1 and CDR2: SGDLS, YYNGEE. CDR3 amino acids: CASSVDSGQGNYGYTF. In nucleotides, the CDR3 is TGTGCCAGCAGCGTTGACTCGGGACAGGGAAACTATGGCTACACCTTC.

About this clonotype: An end of the junction does not agree with germline; a read error may underlie this. The chain joins TRBV27 to TRBJ1-1, with D unclear. This CDR3 has 13 amino acids. Germline V lookup: CDR1 MNHEY, CDR2 SMNVEV (reference sequence). CDR3 nucleotides: TGTGCCAGCAGCCTCCGGGTTCTCACTGAAACTTTCTTT. Its protein product is CASSLRVLTETFF.

This sequence joins TRBV29-1 and TRBJ2-7, with 8 bases aligning to TRBD1. The CDR3 has 13 residues. Germline V gene data show CDR1 as SQVTM and CDR2 as ANQGSEA. Germline trimming cut 6 bases from V and 2 bases from J; bases unmatched to any gene: 6. CDR3 loop: CSVQGALTYEQYF. DNA for the CDR3: TGCAGCGTGCAGGGGGCTTTGACCTACGAGCAGTACTTC.

The chain combines TRBV20-1 with TRBJ2-5; D not certain. Germline V gives CDR1 DFQATT, CDR2 SNEGSKA (reference sequence). The CDR3 is 14 residues long. The V end was cut by 0 bases, the J end by 7 bases, with 15 bases between. The CDR3 region is CSAREEMVKLTQYF. The CDR3 coding sequence is TGCAGTGCTAGAGAAGAGATGGTTAAGTTGACCCAGTACTTC.

In its sample, this clonotype was seen many times. The rearrangement links TRBV20-1 to TRBJ1-1; tentative D call: TRBD1 (5 bases). Trimming took 4 bases from V and 0 from J, leaving 18 bases between them. CDR1 is DFQATT, CDR2 SNEGSKA, per germline (reference sequence). CDR3 length: 16 amino acids. CDR3 coding DNA: TGCAGTGCTAACGGGGGGTCAGGACACATGAACACTGAAGCTTTCTTT. It translates to CSANGGSGHMNTEAFF.

To note about this clonotype: One end of the junction does not line up with germline, which may come from a read error. The genes are TRBV19 and TRBJ2-1, with D possibly called TRBD1 or TRBD2 (5 bases each). The CDR3 has 12 residues. Germline CDR1 reads LNHDA; CDR2 reads SQIVND (reference sequence). The DNA for the CDR3 is TGTGCCAGTAGTATAGGAGGGACCCCGCTTATCTTC. As protein: CASSIGGTPLIF.

This clonotype was seen ten or more times. Here the CDR3 DNA reads TGTGCCAGCTCACCACGACAGGGGGCGGCAGATACGCAGTATTTT. It specifies CASSPRQGAADTQYF. The V and J genes are TRBV18 and TRBJ2-3, with 10 bases aligning to TRBD1. The CDR3 is 15 residues long. Germline CDR1 is KGHSH and CDR2 is LQKENI. V lost 1 base to trimming and J lost 4 bases; unmatched junction nucleotides: 2.

This clonotype was counted ten times or more. V gene TRBV20-1 combines with J gene TRBJ2-1; TRBD2 is a possible D gene (5 bases). The CDR3 is made up of 16 amino acids. The germline V gene encodes CDR1 DFQATT and CDR2 SNEGSKA (reference sequence). Trimming removed 0 bases from V and 0 bases from J, with 12 bases in between. Here the CDR3 reads CSAREISDSSYNEQFF. The CDR3 DNA reads as TGCAGTGCTAGAGAAATTAGCGATAGCTCCTACAATGAGCAGTTCTTC.

The chain combines TRBV7-9 with TRBJ2-3; 8 positions agree with TRBD2. In germline, CDR1 is SEHNR, CDR2 FQNEAQ (reference sequence). CDR3 length equals 18 residues. The junction had 18 bases not matched to a gene; V was cut back by 4 bases and J by 6 bases. The CDR3 here is CASSWGPSGSAEADTQYF. The CDR3 nucleotides read TGTGCCAGCAGCTGGGGGCCCAGCGGGAGCGCAGAAGCGGATACGCAGTATTTT. The whole variable domain, remainder taken from reference TRBV7-9 and TRBJ2-3, is DTGVSQNPRHKITKRGQNVTFRCDPISEHNRLYWYRQTLGQGPEFLTYFQNEAQLEKSRLLSDRFSAERPKGSFSTLEIQRTEQGDSAMYLCASSWGPSGSAEADTQYFGPGTRLTVL.

This clonotype has at least ten counts. The rearrangement joins TRBV3-1 to TRBJ1-1; 7 bases match TRBD1. CDR3 length: 13 amino acids. The J segment lost 4 bases and the V segment lost 4 bases, leaving 3 bases of the junction unmatched. CDR1 is LGHDT and CDR2 is YNNKEL in the germline V gene (reference sequence). For the CDR3, the DNA is TGTGCCAGCAGCCCCCGACAGGGCACTGAAGCTTTCTTT. Its protein is CASSPRQGTEAFF.

Many counts were recorded for this clonotype. V gene TRBV29-1 combines with J gene TRBJ2-7; no clear D gene. Germline V gene sequence: CDR1 SQVTM, CDR2 ANQGSEA. This CDR3 has 14 residues. Deletions cut 3 bases from V and 1 base from J, with 13 bases between. In DNA, the CDR3 is TGCAGCGTTGAGATCCCCGGGCCTTCCTACGAGCAGTACTTC. It encodes CSVEIPGPSYEQYF.

The table lists this clonotype with many counts. V and J are TRBV6-5 and TRBJ2-7; D remains ambiguous. CDR3 length equals 14 residues. CDR1 and CDR2 from the germline V gene are MNHEY and SVGAGI. V was shortened by 0 bases and J by 1 base, with 7 bases between the two germline ends. Here the CDR3 DNA reads TGTGCCAGCAGTTACTCTGGGCGGTCCTACGAGCAGTACTTC. Its translation: CASSYSGRSYEQYF.

This clonotype was observed many times. The chain carries TRBV28 and TRBJ1-5, with a weak D call TRBD1 (5 bases). V lost 3 bases and J 3 bases, leaving 9 bases between the germline ends. This CDR3 region has 14 residues. Germline CDR1 reads MDHEN; CDR2 reads SYDVKM. CDR3 protein: CASSLGVPNQPQHF. In DNA form, the CDR3 reads TGTGCCAGCAGTTTGGGGGTCCCCAATCAGCCCCAGCATTTT.

This chain connects TRBV19 to TRBJ2-6; D unresolved. Germline V gene lookup returns CDR1 LNHDA and CDR2 SQIVND (reference sequence). The CDR3 consists of 15 residues. V lost 6 bases to trimming and J lost 8 bases, with 17 bases between them. The CDR3 region has the DNA TGTGCCAGTAGGCTCGACAAATCCTCTACCAACGTCCTGACTTTC. Translated: CASRLDKSSTNVLTF. Full variable domain (rest looked up from reference TRBV19 and TRBJ2-6): DGGITQSPKYLFRKEGQNVTLSCEQNLNHDAMYWYRQDPGQGLRLIYYSQIVNDFQKGDIAEGYSVSREKKESFPLTVTSAQKNPTAFYLCASRLDKSSTNVLTFGAGSRLTVL.

In this sample, this clonotype turned up many times. The CDR3 bases are TGTGCCAGCTCACCACCCCCAGCCACAGATACGCAGTATTTT. It codes for CASSPPPATDTQYF. This rearrangement joins TRBV18 to TRBJ2-3, with D hard to call. The CDR3 has 14 amino acids. V lost 0 bases and J 2 bases, leaving 6 bases between the germline ends. The V gene's germline CDR1 is KGHSH and CDR2 LQKENI.

This clonotype was counted ten times or more. J is TRBJ1-5 and V is TRBV3-1, with D unclear. The CDR3 runs to 14 residues. Deletions cut 2 bases from V and 0 bases from J, with 5 bases between. Per germline, CDR1 LGHDT and CDR2 YNNKEL (reference sequence). CDR3 loop: CASSQSDSNQPQHF. DNA of the CDR3: TGTGCCAGCAGCCAATCTGATAGCAATCAGCCCCAGCATTTT.